This TCR beta chain was sequenced in a study of shared clonotypes between healthy human individuals. The germline gives CDR1 LNHDA, CDR2 SQIVND (reference sequence). After removal of 7 bases from V and 11 bases from J, the junction contained 13 bases not matched to a gene. This CDR3 contains 14 residues. Profiled with immunoSEQ multiplex PCR; TCRdb holds only in-frame clones, not every one. The sample consists of about 510,000 clones, over 60% of them appearing once. This chain connects TRBV19 to TRBJ1-1; TRBD1 matches at 10 bases. Sample: PBMCs. The TCR comes from a woman aged 40 to 49 in good health. Some clones in this sample may be carry-over from other donors' samples. CDR3 sequence (DNA): TGTGCCAGTAAGTCGTCGGGACAGGGGTTTTGGGCTTTCTTT. This gives the protein CASKSSGQGFWAFF.